Presented here are 7 T cell receptor beta chains from one specimen sequenced in a study of T cells in Graves' hyperthyroidism and ophthalmopathy. Researchers amplified the TCR beta CDR3 regions from RNA transcripts. The HTBI primer set drove a first-round RT-PCR of the TCR CDR3. TCRdb re-called the multiplex PCR reads through MiXCR, storing one row per CDR3 protein. The sample carries hundreds of thousands of distinct CDR3 sequences, roughly 14% recorded once. Input material: blood. These receptors all come from a middle-aged woman with Graves' ophthalmopathy.

This clonotype occurred many times. The V gene is TRBV29-1, the J gene TRBJ2-7, with TRBD1 matching 7 bases. CDR3 length: 14 residues. Trimming at V came to 5 bases and at J to 5 bases, leaving 12 bases not matched to a gene. CDR1 is SQVTM, CDR2 ANQGSEA, per germline. DNA for the CDR3: TGCAGCGTTCGGGGCCCTACAGGGGACCACGAGCAGTACTTC. This codes for CSVRGPTGDHEQYF.

There are many counts of this clonotype. In nucleotides, the CDR3 is TGCAGCGTTAACCCATGGGACACCGAGGGCTACACCTTC. It yields the protein CSVNPWDTEGYTF. The chain combines TRBV29-1 with TRBJ1-2; tentatively, D is TRBD1 (6 bases). V was shortened by 5 bases and J by 8 bases, with 18 bases between the two germline ends. CDR3 size: 13 residues. From germline, CDR1 is SQVTM and CDR2 ANQGSEA. The whole variable domain, remainder taken from reference TRBV29-1 and TRBJ1-2, is SAVISQKPSRDICQRGTSLTIQCQVDSQVTMMFWYRQQPGQSLTLIATANQGSEATYESGFVIDKFPISRPNLTFSTLTVSNMSPEDSSIYLCSVNPWDTEGYTFGSGTRLTVV.

CDR3 nucleotide sequence: TGTGCCAGCAGCGGGGATTTTGAGAGAGCCTCTCGCGAGCAGTACTTC. It yields the protein CASSGDFERASREQYF. The chain joins TRBV11-2 to TRBJ2-7; D uncertain. The germline V gene has CDR1 SGHAT and CDR2 FQNNGV. V shed 5 bases and J shed 6 bases, with 23 bases lying between them. This CDR3 region has 16 residues. The full variable domain, in which reference TRBV11-2 and TRBJ2-7 provide the parts outside the CDR3, is EAGVAQSPRYKIIEKRQSVAFWCNPISGHATLYWYQQILGQGPKLLIQFQNNGVVDDSQLPKDRFSAERLKGVDSTLKIQPAKLEDSAVYLCASSGDFERASREQYFGPGTRLTVT.

This clonotype has a handful of counts. The V and J genes are TRBV5-6 and TRBJ2-5; D unresolved. The CDR3 runs to 11 residues. Germline V lookup: CDR1 SGHDT, CDR2 YYEEEE. Trimming removed 5 bases from V and 6 bases from J, with 8 bases in between. CDR3 protein: CASSYTQTQYF. CDR3 nucleotide sequence: TGTGCCAGCAGTTATACTCAGACCCAGTACTTC. The complete variable domain, with remaining parts taken from reference TRBV5-6 and TRBJ2-5, reads DAGVTQSPTHLIKTRGQQVTLRCSPKSGHDTVSWYQQALGQGPQFIFQYYEEEERQRGNFPDRFSGHQFPNYSSELNVNALLLGDSALYLCASSYTQTQYFGPGTRLLVL.

At least ten counts were recorded for this clonotype. The rearrangement links TRBV15 to TRBJ1-2; 9 positions agree with TRBD1. CDR1 is LNHNV, CDR2 YYDKDF, per germline (reference sequence). V shed 7 bases and J 4 bases; nucleotides not matched to a gene: 7. This CDR3 spans 14 amino acids. The DNA for the CDR3 is TGTGCCACCAACCAGCCGGGACAGGGCTATGGCTACACCTTC. Translating gives CATNQPGQGYGYTF.

This clonotype was seen at least ten times. This chain joins TRBV2 and TRBJ1-1; no definite D call. V lost 4 bases, J lost 10 bases, and 10 bases lay in between. The germline gives CDR1 SNHLY, CDR2 FYNNEI. The CDR3 runs to 11 residues. The CDR3 nucleotides are TGTGCCAGCAGTGGAGGGTCTGGAGCTTTCTTT. Its translation: CASSGGSGAFF.

This clonotype was seen at least ten times. The chain couples TRBV9 to TRBJ2-7; D is ambiguous. Germline lookup yields CDR1 SGDLS and CDR2 YYNGEE. This CDR3 comprises 14 residues. Trimming pared 3 bases from V and 3 bases from J, leaving 13 bases between. The CDR3 nucleotides read TGTGCCAGCAGCGGCAGAGCTGGGCGCTACGAGCAGTACTTC. This encodes CASSGRAGRYEQYF.